The 26 T cell receptor beta chains reported below all come from one sample, sequenced in a study of blood T cell repertoires in COVID-19. Generated by immunoSEQ multiplex PCR, the TCRdb table keeps only in-frame clones and is missing some. The repertoire holds roughly 58,000 clones, with roughly three quarters as singletons. The source material was peripheral blood. These receptors originate from a man aged 50-59 years with active or convalescent COVID-19.

The chain is built from TRBV9 and TRBJ2-1, with 12 bases aligning to TRBD2. Germline values: CDR1 SGDLS, CDR2 YYNGEE. J was trimmed by 2 bases and V by 4 bases; bases with no gene match: 16. The CDR3 spans 20 residues. CDR3 nucleotides: TGTGCCAGCAGCAAAGGGGCAGGGACTAGCGGGTCCGGAACCTACAATGAGCAGTTCTTC. Protein: CASSKGAGTSGSGTYNEQFF.

This clone has only a few counts. V is TRBV7-9 and J is TRBJ1-3, with D uncertain. The CDR3 covers 13 residues. The ends were cut back, 1 base at V and 12 bases at J, with 13 bases in the middle. From germline, CDR1 is SEHNR and CDR2 FQNEAQ (reference sequence). The CDR3 nucleotides read TGTGCCAGCAGCTTAGGTTTGTGGTCGGGCATATATTTT. This gives the protein CASSLGLWSGIYF.

V usage is TRBV19 and J usage is TRBJ2-7; TRBD1 aligns across 8 bases. The V segment lost 6 bases and the J segment 2 bases; nucleotides outside the gene matches: 9. Per the germline V gene, CDR1 is LNHDA and CDR2 is SQIVND (reference sequence). The CDR3 loop spans 15 amino acids. The CDR3 loop reads CASSFARTGTYEQYF. DNA of the CDR3: TGTGCCAGTAGCTTCGCCCGGACAGGGACCTACGAGCAGTACTTC.

V gene TRBV5-1 combines with J gene TRBJ1-2; 8 nucleotides align to TRBD1. There are 13 residues in the CDR3. CDR1 and CDR2 (germline): SGHRS, YFSETQ. The V segment lost 4 bases and the J segment 6 bases; nucleotides outside the gene matches: 5. This CDR3 reads CASSQDRADGYTF. Written as DNA, the CDR3 is TGCGCCAGCAGCCAGGACAGGGCTGATGGCTACACCTTC.

The rearrangement links TRBV19 to TRBJ1-5; 9 bases align to TRBD1. Germline V gives CDR1 LNHDA, CDR2 SQIVND (reference sequence). V dropped 6 bases and J dropped 5; count of bases not matched to a gene: 11. The CDR3 spans 16 residues. DNA for the CDR3: TGTGCCAGTAGCAATATGGACGGGACAGGGTATCAGCCCCAGCATTTT. It is translated as CASSNMDGTGYQPQHF.

This clone has a handful of counts. The rearrangement joins TRBV4-1 to TRBJ2-1, with 8 bases lining up with TRBD2. The germline V gene has CDR1 MGHRA and CDR2 YSYEKL. This CDR3 region has 16 residues. Trimming removed 3 bases from V and 0 bases from J; junction bases left unmatched: 4. Written as DNA, the CDR3 is TGCGCCAGCAGCCAGGGGGCGGGGGGCTCCTACAATGAGCAGTTCTTC. Residues: CASSQGAGGSYNEQFF.

The chain joins TRBV19 to TRBJ1-4, with D possibly matching TRBD1 (6 bases). Trimming pared 5 bases from V and 2 bases from J, leaving 15 bases between. Germline loops: CDR1 LNHDA, CDR2 SQIVND (reference sequence). This CDR3 comprises 16 residues. The CDR3 DNA reads as TGTGCCAGTAGTTTCAGGGGACGGGGCACTAATGAAAAACTGTTTTTT. This gives the protein CASSFRGRGTNEKLFF. The full variable domain, completed using reference TRBV19 and TRBJ1-4, is DGGITQSPKYLFRKEGQNVTLSCEQNLNHDAMYWYRQDPGQGLRLIYYSQIVNDFQKGDIAEGYSVSREKKESFPLTVTSAQKNPTAFYLCASSFRGRGTNEKLFFGSGTQLSVL.

This chain links TRBV11-2 with TRBJ2-7; no reliable D call. Germline V CDR1 and CDR2: SGHAT, FQNNGV. V shed 0 bases and J shed 3 bases, with 9 bases lying between them. This CDR3 is built from 14 residues. As DNA, the CDR3 is TGTGCCAGCAGCTTAGAGCTACAGAGCTACGAGCAGTACTTC. This translates into CASSLELQSYEQYF.

The V gene is TRBV9, the J gene TRBJ1-3; D is unclear. The CDR3 extends over 14 amino acids. CDR1 and CDR2 from the germline V gene are SGDLS and YYNGEE. Trimming removed 3 bases from V and 8 bases from J, with 15 bases in between. CDR3 amino acids: CASSAVGMLDTIYF. The CDR3 bases are TGTGCCAGCAGCGCAGTCGGGATGTTAGACACCATATATTTT. The full variable domain, with the rest looked up from reference TRBV9 and TRBJ1-3, is DSGVTQTPKHLITATGQRVTLRCSPRSGDLSVYWYQQSLDQGLQFLIQYYNGEERAKGNILERFSAQQFPDLHSELNLSSLELGDSALYFCASSAVGMLDTIYFGEGSWLTVV.

This rearrangement joins TRBV29-1 to TRBJ2-7, with 8 bases aligning to TRBD1. The length of the CDR3 is 15 residues. The trim removed 6 bases at V and 1 base at J, leaving 11 bases unmatched. In germline, CDR1 is SQVTM, CDR2 ANQGSEA. CDR3 coding DNA: TGCAGCGTCGGGATAAGGGGACAGGTTTCCTACGAGCAGTACTTC. It specifies CSVGIRGQVSYEQYF.

The rearrangement links TRBV10-3 to TRBJ1-6, with D hard to call. The germline V and J ends were trimmed by 6 bases and 8 bases, with 11 bases remaining between them. The CDR3 has 13 amino acids. Germline loops: CDR1 ENHRY, CDR2 SYGVKD. CDR3 nucleotide sequence: TGTGCCATCAGCGGGAGCCGGGATTCACCCCTCCACTTT. Its translation is CAISGSRDSPLHF.

The chain has TRBV6-5 and TRBJ1-1, with TRBD1 matching 7 bases. Trimming took 8 bases from V and 0 from J; bases not matched to a gene: 6. Germline CDR1 is MNHEY and CDR2 is SVGAGI. The CDR3 has 14 residues. Here the CDR3 DNA reads TGTGCCAGCCTCCCGGACAGGCTGAACACTGAAGCTTTCTTT. Its translation: CASLPDRLNTEAFF.

This clone was recorded once. The chain combines TRBV19 with TRBJ1-1; TRBD1 is a possible D gene (5 bases). Trimming stripped 4 bases from V and 2 bases from J, with 11 bases between. Looked up from germline, CDR1 is LNHDA and CDR2 is SQIVND (reference sequence). The CDR3 consists of 14 residues. The CDR3 region is CASSTPTDNTEAFF. The CDR3 DNA reads TGTGCCAGTAGTACCCCGACAGATAACACTGAAGCTTTCTTT.

The sample holds a few counts of this clone. This chain connects TRBV29-1 to TRBJ1-1; 7 bases fit TRBD1. Looked up from germline, CDR1 is SQVTM and CDR2 is ANQGSEA. V shed 5 bases and J 2 bases; nucleotides not matched to a gene: 5. CDR3 length: 13 residues. The CDR3 here is CSVQAGGNTEAFF. DNA of the CDR3: TGCAGCGTTCAGGCAGGGGGTAACACTGAAGCTTTCTTT.

The sample holds one count of this clone. CDR3 coding DNA: TGTGCCAGCAGCCCTCCGGGAACAGGGGGCGTTGAAAAACTGTTTTTT. Amino acid sequence: CASSPPGTGGVEKLFF. The V gene is TRBV9, the J gene TRBJ1-4; 9 nucleotides line up with TRBD1. Germline CDR1 and CDR2: SGDLS and YYNGEE. This CDR3 comprises 16 residues. V gave up 4 bases and J gave up 7 bases; unmatched junction bases: 11.

This clone has just a few counts. The rearrangement links TRBV12-3 or TRBV12-4 to TRBJ2-7; maybe TRBD1 (6 bases). V was shortened by 7 bases and J by 6 bases, with 16 bases between the two germline ends. CDR3 length equals 13 residues. This chain's CDR3 is CASTNVRGSEQYF. The CDR3 DNA reads TGTGCCAGCACTAATGTCAGGGGTAGCGAGCAGTACTTC.

This chain joins TRBV6-5 and TRBJ1-2; 8 bases agree with TRBD1. This CDR3 has 13 residues. V shed 6 bases, J shed 6 bases, and the junction held 6 bases outside the gene matches. CDR1 and CDR2 from the germline V gene are MNHEY and SVGAGI. The CDR3: CASSFQGAHGYTF. The CDR3 nucleotides read TGTGCCAGCAGCTTCCAGGGGGCGCATGGCTACACCTTC.

The chain joins TRBV6-6 to TRBJ1-3; D not resolved. Germline V gene data show CDR1 as MNHNY and CDR2 as SVGAGI (reference sequence). V was clipped by 8 bases and J by 3 bases, with 2 bases between them. The CDR3 runs 10 residues. The CDR3 coding sequence is TGTGCCAGCCTTGGAAACACCATATATTTT. Encoded protein: CASLGNTIYF.

The chain joins TRBV7-6 to TRBJ2-3, with 7 bases lining up with TRBD2. J gave up 5 bases and V 0 bases, and 8 bases lay outside the gene matches. This CDR3 is built from 16 residues. CDR1 is SGHVS and CDR2 is FNYEAQ in the germline V gene. This CDR3 is CASSLAGGGGVDTQYF. As DNA, the CDR3 is TGTGCCAGCAGCTTAGCCGGCGGGGGTGGAGTAGATACGCAGTATTTT.

Here the CDR3 reads CASSPTRGTTKAEETQYF. CDR3 DNA: TGTGCCAGCTCACCGACCCGGGGGACCACTAAAGCGGAAGAGACCCAGTACTTC. J is TRBJ2-5 and V is TRBV18; TRBD2 might be the D (6 bases). Trimming took 3 bases from V and 3 from J, leaving 23 bases between them. CDR1 KGHSH and CDR2 LQKENI come from the germline V gene. CDR3 length: 18 residues. Filled out from reference TRBV18 and TRBJ2-5, the complete variable domain reads NAGVMQNPRHLVRRRGQEARLRCSPMKGHSHVYWYRQLPEEGLKFMVYLQKENIIDESGMPKERFSAEFPKEGPSILRIQQVVRGDSAAYFCASSPTRGTTKAEETQYFGPGTRLLVL.

V is TRBV7-2 and J is TRBJ2-5; D is unclear. The germline V gene encodes CDR1 SGHTA and CDR2 FQGNSA. V lost 4 bases, J lost 1 base, and 10 bases lay in between. The CDR3 has 14 amino acids. CDR3 in DNA: TGTGCCAGCAGCTACCAAGCTGGCCAAGAGACCCAGTACTTC. It codes for CASSYQAGQETQYF.

This chain links TRBV30 with TRBJ1-2; D ambiguous. This CDR3 has 12 amino acids. From germline, CDR1 is GTSNPN and CDR2 SVGIG (reference sequence). The V end was cut by 3 bases, the J end by 4 bases, with 9 bases between. CDR3 sequence reads: CAWRTVPYGYTF. The CDR3 nucleotides are TGTGCCTGGAGAACGGTCCCCTATGGCTACACCTTC.

The chain couples TRBV11-3 to TRBJ2-2, with D possibly being TRBD1 (6 bases). The V end lost 0 bases, the J end lost 5 bases, and 13 bases lay between the germline ends. CDR3 length: 16 amino acids. Looked up from germline, CDR1 is SGHNT and CDR2 is YENEEA. The CDR3: CASSLDQGRQTGELFF. The CDR3, as DNA: TGTGCCAGCAGCTTAGATCAGGGGCGTCAAACCGGGGAGCTGTTTTTT.

This sequence joins TRBV19 and TRBJ1-5; D remains ambiguous. Germline loops: CDR1 LNHDA, CDR2 SQIVND (reference sequence). The CDR3 totals 13 residues. V lost 5 bases to trimming and J lost 5 bases, with 10 bases between them. CDR3 DNA sequence: TGTGCCAGTAGTCCCGAGGAGCATCAGCCCCAGCATTTT. It encodes CASSPEEHQPQHF.

The chain uses TRBV7-2 and TRBJ2-1; D call uncertain. The CDR3 is 13 amino acids. Looked up from germline, CDR1 is SGHTA and CDR2 is FQGNSA. V dropped 2 bases and J dropped 7 bases, with 9 bases sitting between them. The CDR3 coding sequence is TGTGCCAGCAGCTTACGGAGTGGAAATGAGCAGTTCTTC. This encodes CASSLRSGNEQFF. The complete variable domain, with remaining parts taken from reference TRBV7-2 and TRBJ2-1, reads GAGVSQSPSNKVTEKGKDVELRCDPISGHTALYWYRQSLGQGLEFLIYFQGNSAPDKSGLPSDRFSAERTGGSVSTLTIQRTQQEDSAVYLCASSLRSGNEQFFGPGTRLTVL.

This chain links TRBV18 with TRBJ2-7, with 10 bases lining up with TRBD2. V shed 6 bases and J 5 bases; nucleotides not matched to a gene: 13. The CDR3 sequence is 16 residues long. Germline lookup yields CDR1 KGHSH and CDR2 LQKENI. DNA for the CDR3: TGTGCCAGCTCGCACCCCCAAGCGGGAGGGCCGGACGAGCAGTACTTC. This codes for CASSHPQAGGPDEQYF.